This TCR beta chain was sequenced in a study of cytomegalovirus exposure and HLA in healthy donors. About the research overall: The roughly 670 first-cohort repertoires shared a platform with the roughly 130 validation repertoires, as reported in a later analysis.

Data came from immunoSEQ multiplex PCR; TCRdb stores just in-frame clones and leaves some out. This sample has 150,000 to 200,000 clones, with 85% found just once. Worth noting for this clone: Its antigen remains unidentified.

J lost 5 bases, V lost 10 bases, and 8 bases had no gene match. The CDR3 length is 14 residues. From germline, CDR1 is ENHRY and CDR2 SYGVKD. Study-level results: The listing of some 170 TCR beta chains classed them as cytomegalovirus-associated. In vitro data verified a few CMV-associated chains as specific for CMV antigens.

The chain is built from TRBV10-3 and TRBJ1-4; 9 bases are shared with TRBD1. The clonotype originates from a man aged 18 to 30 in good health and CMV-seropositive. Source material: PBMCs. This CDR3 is CASQRTGDNEKLFF. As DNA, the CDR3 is TGTGCCAGCCAACGGACAGGGGACAATGAAAAACTGTTTTTT.